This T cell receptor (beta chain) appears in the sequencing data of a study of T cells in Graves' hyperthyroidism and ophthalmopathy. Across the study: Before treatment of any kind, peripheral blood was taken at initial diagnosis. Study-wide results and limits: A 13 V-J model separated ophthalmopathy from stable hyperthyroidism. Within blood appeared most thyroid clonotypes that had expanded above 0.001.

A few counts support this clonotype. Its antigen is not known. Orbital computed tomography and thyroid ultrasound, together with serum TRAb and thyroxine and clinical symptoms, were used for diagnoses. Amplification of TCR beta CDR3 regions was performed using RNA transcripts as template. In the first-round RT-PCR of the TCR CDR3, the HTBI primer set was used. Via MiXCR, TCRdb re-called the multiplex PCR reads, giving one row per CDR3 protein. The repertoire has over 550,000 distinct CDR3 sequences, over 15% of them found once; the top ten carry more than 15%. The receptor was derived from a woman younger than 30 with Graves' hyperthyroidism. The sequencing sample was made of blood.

CDR3 in DNA: TGCGCCAGCAGCGTCACAGGGGGCGCCCGTGAAAAACTGTTTTTT. It encodes CASSVTGGAREKLFF. This rearrangement joins TRBV5-1 to TRBJ1-4; 9 bases align to TRBD1. The CDR3 has 15 amino acids. Germline trimming cut 4 bases from V and 7 bases from J; bases unmatched to any gene: 8. Germline V gene data show CDR1 as SGHRS and CDR2 as YFSETQ.